One T cell receptor beta chain is described in this entry. It has no known antigen specificity. Base qualities are not at hand, and no much larger clone is one base apart. Deletion took 0 bases off V and 5 bases off J, with a span of 7 bases between the germline ends. The CDR3 has 14 amino acids, counting the end cysteine and phenylalanine. Only the CDR3 portion is preserved as DNA: 42 bases, with reading frame beginning at the first base. Reading the germline V gene gives CDR1 LGHNA and CDR2 YSLEER. The data derive from a study of OX40 agonist ivuxolimab in advanced cancers. In the study overall: The costimulatory receptor OX40 (CD134) was targeted by ivuxolimab, a fully human IgG2 agonistic monoclonal antibody. Intravenous ivuxolimab was administered to patients every 2 weeks at six dose levels: 0.01, 0.1, 0.3, 1.5, 3 and 10 mg/kg. Of the approximately 54 dose-escalation patients, hepatocellular carcinoma was present in around 20, melanoma in approximately 15, renal cell carcinoma in 9 and head and neck cancer in 9. In the dose-escalation cohort, approximately 80% of patients were male, and the mean age was approximately 60 years with a range of roughly 20 to 85. Patients were allowed to have had prior anti-PD-1, anti-PD-L1 or anti-CTLA-4 therapy, and about 40% of the dose-escalation patients had been treated with checkpoint inhibitors. Partial responses were achieved by three dose-escalation patients, of whom one had hepatocellular carcinoma and two had cutaneous melanoma. Peripheral TCRbeta sequencing was intended to test whether TCR sequence diversity was altered and clonal T-cell expansion was caused by ivuxolimab. The paper reports the monotherapy dose-escalation portion (N = 52 patients) of the phase I ivuxolimab trial. Study-wide conclusions, independent of this receptor: Partial responders in the 0.1-3.0 mg/kg groups had among the lowest normalized peripheral clonal expansion, especially among CD8+ T cells. The antigen specificity of the clonally expanded peripheral T cells was not determined. At doses of 0.1 to 3.0 mg/kg, clonal expansion of both CD4+ and CD8+ blood T cells was observed from baseline to week 6. On average, CD8+ T cells showed more expanded clones than CD4+ T cells after ivuxolimab. Low levels of normalized T-cell clonal expansion were also seen in some nonresponding patients.

The trial excluded patients who had a history of autoimmune disease or were on systemic immunosuppression. Peripheral blood for TCR sequencing was drawn from every dose cohort at baseline, at cycle 4 day 1 and at cycle 7 day 1. The samples were drawn from a first-in-human, open-label, multicenter phase I dose-escalation trial of ivuxolimab. Adults with locally advanced or metastatic melanoma, renal cell carcinoma, hepatocellular carcinoma or head and neck squamous cell carcinoma were enrolled in the trial. Before TCR sequencing, CD4+ T cells and CD8+ T cells were sorted from peripheral blood as separate populations. To sequence the TCRbeta CDR3 region, genomic DNA was isolated from the sorted cells. The immunoSEQ Assay was used to sequence the TCRbeta CDR3 regions. TCRdb took this table from immuneACCESS and kept in-frame rearrangements with V and J called. Such tables lack part of the clones; where checked against another copy, unresolved V genes explain under half of the gap, and the rest is unexplained. Here the sample has some 90,000 clones; 90% to 95% occur a single time. 1% to 1.3% of the sample lies in the top ten.

The sample was CD4+ or CD8+ T cells sorted from blood, taken in a trial of the OX40 agonist ivuxolimab. The TCR comes from an adult with an advanced solid tumor such as melanoma, head and neck, liver or kidney cancer. The sequence joins TRBV4-3 to TRBJ2-2, with TRBD1 perhaps the D gene, on 5 matching bases. The encoded CDR3 is CASSQETDTGELFF. The nucleotide sequence reads TGCGCCAGCAGCCAAGAGACAGATACCGGGGAGCTGTTTTTT.